This T cell receptor beta chain emerged from a study of blood T cell repertoires in COVID-19. Clones were read by immunoSEQ multiplex PCR, and TCRdb kept only the in-frame ones, dropping some. Of around 150,000 clones listed, about 90% are singletons. The germline gives CDR1 ENHRY, CDR2 SYGVKD. The CDR3 covers 15 residues. V gave up 9 bases and J gave up 3 bases, with 21 bases separating them. This rearrangement joins TRBV10-3 to TRBJ2-7, with TRBD1 as a possible D gene (6 bases). The source material was peripheral blood. This TCR was sampled from a woman aged 60 to 75 with active or convalescent COVID-19. In DNA, the CDR3 is TGTGCCATTTCCGGGACACCCAAGGGGCGCTACGAGCAGTACTTC. The encoded protein is CAISGTPKGRYEQYF.